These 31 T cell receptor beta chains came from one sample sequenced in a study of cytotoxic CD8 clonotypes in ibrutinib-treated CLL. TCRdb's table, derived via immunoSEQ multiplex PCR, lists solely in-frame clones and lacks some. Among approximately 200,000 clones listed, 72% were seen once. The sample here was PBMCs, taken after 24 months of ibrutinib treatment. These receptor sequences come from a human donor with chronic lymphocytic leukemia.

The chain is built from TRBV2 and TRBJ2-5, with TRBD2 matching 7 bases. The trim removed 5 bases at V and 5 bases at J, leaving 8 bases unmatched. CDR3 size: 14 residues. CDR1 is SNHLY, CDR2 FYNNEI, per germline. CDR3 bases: TGTGCCAGCAGTTCCGTAGCGGGTGGGGAGACCCAGTACTTC. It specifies CASSSVAGGETQYF.

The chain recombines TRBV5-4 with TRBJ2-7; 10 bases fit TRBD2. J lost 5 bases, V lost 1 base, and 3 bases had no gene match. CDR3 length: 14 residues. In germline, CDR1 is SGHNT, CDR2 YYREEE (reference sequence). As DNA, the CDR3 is TGTGCCAGCAGCTTGACTAGCGGGACCCACGAGCAGTACTTC. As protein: CASSLTSGTHEQYF.

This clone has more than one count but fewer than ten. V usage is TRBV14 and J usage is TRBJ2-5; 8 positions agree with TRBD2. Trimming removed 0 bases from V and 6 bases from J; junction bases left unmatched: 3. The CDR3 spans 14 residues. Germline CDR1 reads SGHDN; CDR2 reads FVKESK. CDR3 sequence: CASSQDGGRQTQYF. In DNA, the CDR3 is TGTGCCAGCAGCCAAGATGGCGGGAGGCAGACCCAGTACTTC.

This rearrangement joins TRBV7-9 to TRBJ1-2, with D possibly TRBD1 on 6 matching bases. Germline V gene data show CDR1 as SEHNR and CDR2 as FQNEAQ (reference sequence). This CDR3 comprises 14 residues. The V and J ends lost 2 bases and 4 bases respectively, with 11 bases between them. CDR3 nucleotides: TGTGCCAGCAGCTTAAGCAGGGGAGGCTATGGCTACACCTTC. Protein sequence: CASSLSRGGYGYTF. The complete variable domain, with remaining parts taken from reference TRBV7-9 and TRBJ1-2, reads DTGVSQNPRHKITKRGQNVTFRCDPISEHNRLYWYRQTLGQGPEFLTYFQNEAQLEKSRLLSDRFSAERPKGSFSTLEIQRTEQGDSAMYLCASSLSRGGYGYTFGSGTRLTVV.

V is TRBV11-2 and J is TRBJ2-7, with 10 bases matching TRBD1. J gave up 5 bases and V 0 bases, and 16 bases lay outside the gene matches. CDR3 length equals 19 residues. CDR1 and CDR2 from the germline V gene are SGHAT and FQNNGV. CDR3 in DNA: TGTGCCAGCAGCTTAGATACCTGGGACAGGGGAGGTCTAGGGGACGAGCAGTACTTC. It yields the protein CASSLDTWDRGGLGDEQYF.

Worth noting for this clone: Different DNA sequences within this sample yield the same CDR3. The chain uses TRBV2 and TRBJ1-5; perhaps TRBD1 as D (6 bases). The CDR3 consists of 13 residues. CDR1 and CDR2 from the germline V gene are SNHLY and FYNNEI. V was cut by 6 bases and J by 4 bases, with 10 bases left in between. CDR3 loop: CASSDRNNQPQHF. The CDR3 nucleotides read TGTGCCAGCAGCGACAGGAATAATCAGCCCCAGCATTTT.

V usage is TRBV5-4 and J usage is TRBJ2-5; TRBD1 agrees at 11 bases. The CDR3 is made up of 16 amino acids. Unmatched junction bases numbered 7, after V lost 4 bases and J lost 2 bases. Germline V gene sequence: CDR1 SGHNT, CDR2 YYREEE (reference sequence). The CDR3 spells CASSPRTGGLQETQYF. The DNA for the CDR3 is TGTGCCAGCAGCCCGAGGACAGGGGGCCTACAAGAGACCCAGTACTTC.

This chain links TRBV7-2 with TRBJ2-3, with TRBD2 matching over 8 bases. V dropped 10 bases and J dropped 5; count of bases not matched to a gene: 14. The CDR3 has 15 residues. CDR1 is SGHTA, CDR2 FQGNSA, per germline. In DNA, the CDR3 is TGTGCCAATAGCTTCGACGGGAGGGCTGTAGATACGCAGTATTTT. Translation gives CANSFDGRAVDTQYF.

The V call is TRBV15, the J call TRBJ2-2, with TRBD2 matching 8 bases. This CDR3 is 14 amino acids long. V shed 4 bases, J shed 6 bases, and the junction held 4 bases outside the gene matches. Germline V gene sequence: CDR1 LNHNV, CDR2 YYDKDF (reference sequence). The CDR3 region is CATSNGLAAGELFF. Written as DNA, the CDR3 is TGTGCCACCAGCAACGGACTAGCTGCCGGGGAGCTGTTTTTT.

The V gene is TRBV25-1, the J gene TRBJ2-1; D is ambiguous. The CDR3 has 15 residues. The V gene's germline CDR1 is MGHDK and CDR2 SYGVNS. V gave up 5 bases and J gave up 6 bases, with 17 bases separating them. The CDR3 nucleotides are TGTGCCAGCAGTAAGCCAGAACGGTTTTCCAATGAGCAGTTCTTC. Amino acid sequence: CASSKPERFSNEQFF.

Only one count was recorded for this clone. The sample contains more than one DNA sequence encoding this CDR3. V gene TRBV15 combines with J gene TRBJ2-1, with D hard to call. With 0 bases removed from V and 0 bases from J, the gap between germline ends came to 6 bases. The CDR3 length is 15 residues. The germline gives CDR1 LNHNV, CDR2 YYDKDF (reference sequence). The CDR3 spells CATSREDSSYNEQFF. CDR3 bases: TGTGCCACCAGCAGAGAGGATAGCTCCTACAATGAGCAGTTCTTC.

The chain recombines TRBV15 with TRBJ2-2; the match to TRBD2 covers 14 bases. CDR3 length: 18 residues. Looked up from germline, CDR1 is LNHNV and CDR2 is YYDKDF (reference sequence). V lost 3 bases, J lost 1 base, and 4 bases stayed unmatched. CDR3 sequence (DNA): TGTGCCACCAGCAGGAGACTAGCGGGAGGGGAGAACACCGGGGAGCTGTTTTTT. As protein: CATSRRLAGGENTGELFF. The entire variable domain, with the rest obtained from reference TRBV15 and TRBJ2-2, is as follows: DAMVIQNPRYQVTQFGKPVTLSCSQTLNHNVMYWYQQKSSQAPKLLFHYYDKDFNNEADTPDNFQSRRPNTSFCFLDIRSPGLGDTAMYLCATSRRLAGGENTGELFFGEGSRLTVL.

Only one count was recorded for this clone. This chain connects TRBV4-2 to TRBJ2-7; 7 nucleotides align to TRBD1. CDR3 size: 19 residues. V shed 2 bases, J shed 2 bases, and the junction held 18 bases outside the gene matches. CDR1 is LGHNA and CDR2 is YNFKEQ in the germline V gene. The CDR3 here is CASSQRLPGGDLTTYEQYF. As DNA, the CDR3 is TGTGCCAGCAGCCAACGTCTTCCAGGGGGAGACTTAACCACCTACGAGCAGTACTTC.

CDR3 nucleotide sequence: TGTGCCAGCAGCGCCGGGACAGGGGCCTATGGCTACACCTTC. Its translation: CASSAGTGAYGYTF. The chain recombines TRBV11-2 with TRBJ1-2, with 10 bases fitting TRBD1. The CDR3 covers 14 residues. Germline V gene lookup returns CDR1 SGHAT and CDR2 FQNNGV. The V and J ends lost 5 bases and 4 bases, in that order; junction bases with no gene match: 4. Full variable domain (rest looked up from reference TRBV11-2 and TRBJ1-2): EAGVAQSPRYKIIEKRQSVAFWCNPISGHATLYWYQQILGQGPKLLIQFQNNGVVDDSQLPKDRFSAERLKGVDSTLKIQPAKLEDSAVYLCASSAGTGAYGYTFGSGTRLTVV.

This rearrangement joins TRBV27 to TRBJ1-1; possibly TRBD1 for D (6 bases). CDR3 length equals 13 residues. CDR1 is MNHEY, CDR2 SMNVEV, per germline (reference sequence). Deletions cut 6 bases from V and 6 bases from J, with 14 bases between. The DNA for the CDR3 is TGTGCCAGCAGAGACAGGAGGTCGTCTGAAGCTTTCTTT. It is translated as CASRDRRSSEAFF.

The DNA of the CDR3 is TGCGCCAGCAGCCTGTATAGCGGGAGTCTCTCAGATACGCAGTATTTT. This gives the protein CASSLYSGSLSDTQYF. V gene TRBV4-1 combines with J gene TRBJ2-3; 9 bases line up with TRBD2. After removal of 4 bases from V and 4 bases from J, the junction contained 9 bases not matched to a gene. This CDR3 comprises 16 residues. Germline V lookup: CDR1 MGHRA, CDR2 YSYEKL.

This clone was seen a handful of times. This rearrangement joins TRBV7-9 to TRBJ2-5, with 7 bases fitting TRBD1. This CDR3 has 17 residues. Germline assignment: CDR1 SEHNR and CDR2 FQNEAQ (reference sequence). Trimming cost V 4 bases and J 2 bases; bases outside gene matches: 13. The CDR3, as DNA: TGTGCCAGCAGCTACAAACTTTTAGGACAGGAACAAGAGACCCAGTACTTC. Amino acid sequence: CASSYKLLGQEQETQYF.

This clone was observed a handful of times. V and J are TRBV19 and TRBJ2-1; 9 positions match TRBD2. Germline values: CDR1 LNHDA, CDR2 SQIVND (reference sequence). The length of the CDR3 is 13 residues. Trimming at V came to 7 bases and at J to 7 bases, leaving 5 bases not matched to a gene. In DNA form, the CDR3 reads TGTGCCAGTAATGTAGCGGGAGAGAATGAGCAGTTCTTC. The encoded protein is CASNVAGENEQFF.

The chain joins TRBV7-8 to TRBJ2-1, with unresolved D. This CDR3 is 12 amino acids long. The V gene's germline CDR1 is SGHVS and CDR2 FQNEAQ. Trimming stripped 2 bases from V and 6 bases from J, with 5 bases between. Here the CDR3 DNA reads TGTGCCAGCAGCTTACGGACCAATGAGCAGTTCTTC. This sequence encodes CASSLRTNEQFF.

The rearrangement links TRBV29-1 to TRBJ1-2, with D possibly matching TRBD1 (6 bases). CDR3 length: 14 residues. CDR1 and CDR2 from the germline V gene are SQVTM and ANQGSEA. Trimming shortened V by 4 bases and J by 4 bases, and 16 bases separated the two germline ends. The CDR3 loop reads CSVASGASTYGYTF. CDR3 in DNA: TGCAGCGTTGCTTCAGGGGCCAGCACCTATGGCTACACCTTC.

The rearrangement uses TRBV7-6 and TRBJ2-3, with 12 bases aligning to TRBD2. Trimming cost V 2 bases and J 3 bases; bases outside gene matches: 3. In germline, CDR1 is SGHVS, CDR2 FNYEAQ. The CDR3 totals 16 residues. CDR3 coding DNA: TGTGCCAGCAGCTTAAGGACTAGCGGGATAACAGATACGCAGTATTTT. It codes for CASSLRTSGITDTQYF.

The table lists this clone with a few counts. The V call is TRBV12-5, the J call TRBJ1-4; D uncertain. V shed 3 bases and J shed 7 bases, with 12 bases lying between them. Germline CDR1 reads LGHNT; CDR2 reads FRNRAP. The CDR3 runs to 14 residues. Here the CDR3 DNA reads TGTGCTAGTGGTTTTGGGCAGATTCCTGAAAAACTGTTTTTT. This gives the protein CASGFGQIPEKLFF.

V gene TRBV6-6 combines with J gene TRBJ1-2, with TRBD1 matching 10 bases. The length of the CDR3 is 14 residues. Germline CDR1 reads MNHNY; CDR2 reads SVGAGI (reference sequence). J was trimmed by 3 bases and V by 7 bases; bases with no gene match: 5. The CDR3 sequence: CASTQGQGYYGYTF. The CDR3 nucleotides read TGTGCCAGCACCCAGGGACAGGGGTACTATGGCTACACCTTC.

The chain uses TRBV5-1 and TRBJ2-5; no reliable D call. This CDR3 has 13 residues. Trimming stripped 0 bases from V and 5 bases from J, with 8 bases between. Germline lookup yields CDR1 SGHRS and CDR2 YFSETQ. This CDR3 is CASSLEWKETQYF. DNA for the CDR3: TGCGCCAGCAGCTTGGAGTGGAAGGAGACCCAGTACTTC. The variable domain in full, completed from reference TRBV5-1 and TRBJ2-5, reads KAGVTQTPRYLIKTRGQQVTLSCSPISGHRSVSWYQQTPGQGLQFLFEYFSETQRNKGNFPGRFSGRQFSNSRSEMNVSTLELGDSALYLCASSLEWKETQYFGPGTRLLVL.

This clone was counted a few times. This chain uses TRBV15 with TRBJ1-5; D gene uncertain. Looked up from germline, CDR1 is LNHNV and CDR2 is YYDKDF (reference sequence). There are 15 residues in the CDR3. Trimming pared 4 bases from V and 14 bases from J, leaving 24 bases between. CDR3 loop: CATSIAGSITAEEHF. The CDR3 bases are TGTGCCACCAGCATAGCGGGTTCAATTACCGCAGAAGAGCATTTT.

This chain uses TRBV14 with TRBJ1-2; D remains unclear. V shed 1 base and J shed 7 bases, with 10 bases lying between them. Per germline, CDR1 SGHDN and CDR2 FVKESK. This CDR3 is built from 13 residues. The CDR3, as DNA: TGTGCCAGCAGCCAAGTGCGGGGAGGTGGCTACACCTTC. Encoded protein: CASSQVRGGGYTF.

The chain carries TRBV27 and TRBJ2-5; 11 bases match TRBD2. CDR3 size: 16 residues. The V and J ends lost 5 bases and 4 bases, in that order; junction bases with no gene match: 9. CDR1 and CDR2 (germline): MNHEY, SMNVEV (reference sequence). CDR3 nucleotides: TGTGCCAGCAGTACACTCGGGCTAGCGGGAGGAGAGACCCAGTACTTC. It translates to CASSTLGLAGGETQYF.

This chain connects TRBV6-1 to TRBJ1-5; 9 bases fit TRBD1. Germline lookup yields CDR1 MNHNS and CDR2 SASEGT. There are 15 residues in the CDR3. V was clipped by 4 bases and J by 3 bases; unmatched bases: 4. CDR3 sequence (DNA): TGTGCCAGCAGTGTTCGACAGGGGGACAATCAGCCCCAGCATTTT. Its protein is CASSVRQGDNQPQHF.

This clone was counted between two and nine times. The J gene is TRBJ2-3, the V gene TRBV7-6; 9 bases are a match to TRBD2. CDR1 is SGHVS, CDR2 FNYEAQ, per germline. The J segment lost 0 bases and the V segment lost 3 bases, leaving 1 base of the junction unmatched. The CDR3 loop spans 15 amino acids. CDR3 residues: CASSLTSGSTDTQYF. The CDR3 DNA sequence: TGTGCCAGCAGCTTGACTAGCGGAAGCACAGATACGCAGTATTTT.

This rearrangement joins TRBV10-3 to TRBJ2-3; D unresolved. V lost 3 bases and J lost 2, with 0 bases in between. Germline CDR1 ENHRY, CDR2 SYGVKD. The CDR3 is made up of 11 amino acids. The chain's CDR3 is CAISDTDTQYF. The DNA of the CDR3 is TGTGCCATCAGTGACACAGATACGCAGTATTTT.

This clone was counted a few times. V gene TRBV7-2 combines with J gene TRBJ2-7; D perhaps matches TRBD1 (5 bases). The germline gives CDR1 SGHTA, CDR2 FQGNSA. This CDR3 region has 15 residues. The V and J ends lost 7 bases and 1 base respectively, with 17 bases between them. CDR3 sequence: CASTIGALGSYEQYF. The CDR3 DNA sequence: TGTGCCAGCACCATAGGGGCTTTGGGGTCCTACGAGCAGTACTTC.